Listed below are T cell receptor beta chains from one sample, sequenced in a study of blood T cells in healthy people across ages. Using its own MiXCR run on the 5' RACE reads, TCRdb lists one record per CDR3 protein. The sample consists of 870,000 or so distinct CDR3 sequences, 29% of them appearing once. The source material was blood. Every receptor here comes from an elderly woman in good health. The CDR3 runs from the conserved cysteine through the conserved F or W. The order of the fields is CDR3 length, clone size, D gene, V gene, J gene, CDR3 DNA, CDR3 protein. D genes are given only for firm matches. Clone sizes are given selectively: once, few, many, or a class where the clone is expanded.

>15|few|-|TRBV3-1|TRBJ2-3
TGTGCCAGCAGCCAAGATAGGACTGGTCCAGATACGCAGTATTTT
CASSQDRTGPDTQYF
>11|-|-|TRBV5-1|TRBJ2-7
TGCGCCAGCAGAGGAGTCTACGAGCAGTACTTC
CASRGVYEQYF
>19|many|TRBD1|TRBV7-2|TRBJ1-6
TGTGCCAGCAGCCTCGGTGGACCGGGACAGGGGTCCTATAATTCACCCCTCCACTTT
CASSLGGPGQGSYNSPLHF
>15|-|-|TRBV7-2|TRBJ1-4
TGTGCCAGCAGCTTAGCCAGGGCAACTAACGAAAAACGGTTTTTT
CASSLARATNEKRFF
>15|many|TRBD1|TRBV6-2/TRBV6-3|TRBJ1-5
TGTGCCAGCAGTTACTCGAAGGGGGCGGGTCAGCCCCAGCATTTT
CASSYSKGAGQPQHF
>8|-|-|TRBV5-1|TRBJ2-4
TGCGCCAGCAGCAATCAGTACTTC
CASSNQYF
>17|once|TRBD1|TRBV3-1|TRBJ1-3
TGTGCCAGCAGCCAAGTAGCAGGGGGATTCTCTGGAAACACCATATATTTT
CASSQVAGGFSGNTIYF
>14|few|-|TRBV24-1|TRBJ1-2
TGTGCCACCAGTTCCCAGAAAGCAAACTATGGCTACACCTTC
CATSSQKANYGYTF
>16|many|TRBD2|TRBV5-1|TRBJ2-7
TGCGCCAGCAGCGACCGACTAGCGGGGGGCTCCTACGAGCAGTACTTC
CASSDRLAGGSYEQYF
>15|-|-|TRBV20-1|TRBJ1-4
TGCAGTGCTAGAGGTCAGGTGCAACAGAATGAAAAACTGTTTTTT
CSARGQVQQNEKLFF
>13|many|TRBD1|TRBV30|TRBJ2-7
TGTGCCTGGAGATACAAGGGGGCTTACGAGCAGTACTTC
CAWRYKGAYEQYF
>13|many|TRBD1|TRBV20-1|TRBJ1-6
TGCAGTGCCCACCCCGTAACAGGGGGACCCCTCCACTTT
CSAHPVTGGPLHF
>17|-|-|TRBV18|TRBJ2-2
TGTGCCAGCTCACCATCTTTGAGGGGGAGGAACACCGGGGAGCTGTTTTTT
CASSPSLRGRNTGELFF
>15|many|TRBD2|TRBV6-1|TRBJ2-1
TGTGCCAGCAGTGAAGTCCTGACTAGCGGCAATGAGCAGTTCTTC
CASSEVLTSGNEQFF
>15|-|-|TRBV9|TRBJ1-1
TGTGCCAGCAGCGTAGCCCCGACAGTGAACACTGAAGCTTTCTTT
CASSVAPTVNTEAFF
>14|many|TRBD2|TRBV6-2/TRBV6-3|TRBJ2-1
TGTGCCAGCAGCCGAAGCGGGGGCCACAATGAGCAGTTCTTC
CASSRSGGHNEQFF
>15|many|TRBD2|TRBV9|TRBJ2-3
TGTGCCAGCAGCGCCACTAGCGGGGGATGGGTTACGCAGTATTTT
CASSATSGGWVTQYF
>16|many|-|TRBV2|TRBJ2-5
TGTGCCAGCAGTGAAGCGCTTCGGCGGTCCCAAGAGACCCAGTACTTC
CASSEALRRSQETQYF
>16|few|TRBD1|TRBV5-1|TRBJ2-7
TGCGCCAGCAGCTCGACAGGGGACCTCCTACTCTACGAGCAGTACTTC
CASSSTGDLLLYEQYF
>13|few|-|TRBV24-1|TRBJ1-2
TGTGCCACCAGTGATCCGGACAGTTCCGGCTACACCTTC
CATSDPDSSGYTF
>14|-|TRBD1|TRBV5-1|TRBJ2-1
TGCGCCAGCAGCCCCGGGACAGTGCAAGAGACCCAGTTCTTC
CASSPGTVQETQFF
>11|many|-|TRBV20-1|TRBJ2-1
TGCAGTGCTAGGCCCCACAATGAGCAGTTCTTC
CSARPHNEQFF
>15|-|-|TRBV30|TRBJ1-5
TGTGCCTGGAGCGGAACAAAGATGCGCAATCAGCCCCAGCATTTT
CAWSGTKMRNQPQHF
>12|-|TRBD1|TRBV6-2/TRBV6-3|TRBJ2-7
TGTGCCAGCTCGACAGGGGGCCACGAGCAGTACTTC
CASSTGGHEQYF
>16|few|-|TRBV12-3/TRBV12-4|TRBJ2-3
TGTGCCAGCAGCCTTGGTGGCGGAGTGGGAACAGATGCGCAGTATTTT
CASSLGGGVGTDAQYF
>17|many|-|TRBV12-3/TRBV12-4|TRBJ2-4
TGTGCCAGCAGTTATCTTGGGGCAGGGGAGGCCAAAAACATTCAGTACTTC
CASSYLGAGEAKNIQYF
>15|many|TRBD2|TRBV18|TRBJ2-1
TGTGCCAGCTCACCGAGACTAGCGGACTACAATGAGCAGTTCTTC
CASSPRLADYNEQFF
>15|many|-|TRBV12-3/TRBV12-4|TRBJ2-3
TGTGCCAGCAGTTTCGGGGGAATCAGCACAGATACGCAGTATTTT
CASSFGGISTDTQYF
>16|few|-|TRBV11-2|TRBJ2-1
TGTGCCAGCCGAGAAATTAGGGGCCTCTCCTACAATGAGCAGTTCTTC
CASREIRGLSYNEQFF
>15|many|-|TRBV6-4|TRBJ2-3
TGTGCCAGCAGTGAAGAACGGGCCAGCACAGATACGCAGTATTTT
CASSEERASTDTQYF
>16|-|TRBD1|TRBV25-1|TRBJ1-4
TGTGCCAACAGTGTGGGACAGCTTCTAACTAATGAAAAACTGTTTTTT
CANSVGQLLTNEKLFF
>17|many|-|TRBV24-1|TRBJ2-5
TGTGCCACCAGTGAGCCGGGATGGGGGGCGAGAAAAGAGACCCAGTACTTC
CATSEPGWGARKETQYF
>14|many|-|TRBV5-5|TRBJ1-5
TGTGCCAGCAGCTTCGGTCAGACGAATCAGCCCCAGCATTTT
CASSFGQTNQPQHF
>17|many|-|TRBV6-2/TRBV6-3|TRBJ1-2
TGTGCCAGCAGTTTGAGGGGGGGGCATGGGGACCTCTATGGCTACACCTTC
CASSLRGGHGDLYGYTF
>12|-|-|TRBV2|TRBJ2-5
TGTGCCAGCAGTGAGGGACTGAAGAGATGGTACTTC
CASSEGLKRWYF
>13|-|-|TRBV6-6|TRBJ1-1
TGTGCCAGCAGTTCCGTAGAGAACACTGAAGCTTTCTTT
CASSSVENTEAFF
>12|many|-|TRBV29-1|TRBJ1-2
TGCAGCGACACGGACAGACGTTATGGCTACACCTTC
CSDTDRRYGYTF
>12|-|TRBD2|TRBV29-1|TRBJ2-5
TGCAGCGTCGCGAAAGCGGGGGACAAGCAGTACTTC
CSVAKAGDKQYF
>12|-|-|TRBV2|TRBJ1-1
TGTGCCAGCAGCCTCGGCGTCGCTGAAGCTTTCTTT
CASSLGVAEAFF
>12|many|-|TRBV20-1|TRBJ2-7
TGCAGTGCTAGAGGACAGGCGGACGAGCAGTACTTC
CSARGQADEQYF
>15|-|TRBD1|TRBV11-3|TRBJ2-7
TGTGTCAGCAGCAAGAACAGGGGGAGGTCCTACGAGCAGTACTTC
CVSSKNRGRSYEQYF
>13|few|TRBD1|TRBV20-1|TRBJ2-7
TGCAGTGCTCACGGGACAGACCCGTACGAGCAGTACTTC
CSAHGTDPYEQYF
>17|many|TRBD2|TRBV20-1|TRBJ2-1
TGCAGTGCTAGAGTGGCTAGCGGGGCCCTCTCCTACAATGAGCAGTTCTTC
CSARVASGALSYNEQFF
>16|few|TRBD1|TRBV28|TRBJ2-7
TGTGCCAGCAGTTTATATCCCGCGGGACAGGGTGGAGAGCAGTACTTC
CASSLYPAGQGGEQYF
>15|many|-|TRBV2|TRBJ2-7
TGTGCCAGCAGTGCGAGACAGTCTAGCTCCTACGAGCAGTACTTC
CASSARQSSSYEQYF
>17|-|TRBD2|TRBV19|TRBJ2-7
TGTGCCAGTAGTATCGGGATTAGCGGGGCGAGCTCCTACGAGCAGTACTTC
CASSIGISGASSYEQYF
>13|-|-|TRBV13|TRBJ2-7
TGTGCTCAAGGGGGACTCTCCTACAATGAGCAGTACTTC
CAQGGLSYNEQYF
>13|many|-|TRBV6-2/TRBV6-3|TRBJ2-7
TGTGCCAGCAGTTACTCGGCCTCCTACGAGCAGTACTTC
CASSYSASYEQYF
>12|-|TRBD1|TRBV12-3/TRBV12-4|TRBJ2-1
TGTGCCAGCAGGACAGGGGGCGGTGAGCAGTTCTTC
CASRTGGGEQFF
>15|many|TRBD2|TRBV7-9|TRBJ2-5
TGTGCCAGCAGCCCCAGAGCGGGGCTCCAAGAGACCCAGTACTTC
CASSPRAGLQETQYF
>15|-|TRBD1|TRBV30|TRBJ2-2
TGTGCCTGGAGAACGGGACAGTCGAACACCGGGGAGCTGTTTTTT
CAWRTGQSNTGELFF
>14|many|-|TRBV28|TRBJ2-5
TGTGCCAGCACCTCTTGGGGGGTCCAAGAGACCCAGTACTTC
CASTSWGVQETQYF
>15|-|-|TRBV7-9|TRBJ2-6
TGTGCCAGCAGCTCCCCGGCCGGAGGGGCCAACGTCCTGACTTTC
CASSSPAGGANVLTF
>16|-|TRBD1|TRBV7-9|TRBJ1-2
TGTGCCAGCAGCCCCGAAACGGACAGGGGATCGAGTGGCTACACCTTC
CASSPETDRGSSGYTF